These 15 T cell receptor beta chains originate from one sample sequenced in a study of glioma-infiltrating T cells after dendritic cell vaccination. Using immunoSEQ multiplex PCR, the repertoire was profiled, and TCRdb retains in-frame clones only, with some absent. The sample lists tens of thousands of clones; 80% to 85% were seen once. The source material was blood, sampled before dendritic cell vaccination. These TCRs come from a human donor with glioblastoma.

This chain uses TRBV15 with TRBJ1-2, with D hard to call. Trimming stripped 0 bases from V and 8 bases from J, with 13 bases between. The CDR3 runs to 14 residues. The germline V gene has CDR1 LNHNV and CDR2 YYDKDF (reference sequence). This chain's CDR3 is CATSRDQAGEGYTF. CDR3 nucleotides: TGTGCCACCAGCAGAGATCAGGCGGGCGAGGGCTACACCTTC. Variable domain in full (rest from reference TRBV15 and TRBJ1-2): DAMVIQNPRYQVTQFGKPVTLSCSQTLNHNVMYWYQQKSSQAPKLLFHYYDKDFNNEADTPDNFQSRRPNTSFCFLDIRSPGLGDTAMYLCATSRDQAGEGYTFGSGTRLTVV.

The J gene is TRBJ2-2, the V gene TRBV4-2; 7 nucleotides align to TRBD2. The J segment lost 4 bases and the V segment lost 1 base, leaving 3 bases of the junction unmatched. CDR3 length: 15 residues. The germline CDR1 and CDR2 sequences are LGHNA and YNFKEQ. CDR3 sequence reads: CASSQGGGTTGELFF. The CDR3 DNA is TGTGCCAGCAGCCAAGGCGGGGGAACCACCGGGGAGCTGTTTTTT.

This chain links TRBV7-9 with TRBJ2-1; D is unresolved. The CDR3 extends over 11 amino acids. V gave up 5 bases and J gave up 4 bases, with 3 bases separating them. The germline gives CDR1 SEHNR, CDR2 FQNEAQ (reference sequence). CDR3 in amino acids: CASSPYNEQFF. DNA for the CDR3: TGTGCCAGCAGCCCATACAATGAGCAGTTCTTC. Together with reference TRBV7-9 and TRBJ2-1, the CDR3 gives the full variable domain: DTGVSQNPRHKITKRGQNVTFRCDPISEHNRLYWYRQTLGQGPEFLTYFQNEAQLEKSRLLSDRFSAERPKGSFSTLEIQRTEQGDSAMYLCASSPYNEQFFGPGTRLTVL.

The CDR3 region is CASSRQGPEAFF. The CDR3 region has the DNA TGTGCCAGCAGCCGTCAGGGCCCTGAAGCTTTCTTT. The chain employs TRBV7-2 and TRBJ1-1, with D possibly TRBD1 on 5 matching bases. V dropped 5 bases and J dropped 6 bases, with 10 bases sitting between them. The CDR3 is 12 residues long. Germline V gene lookup returns CDR1 SGHTA and CDR2 FQGNSA.

This clone was recorded only once. The chain couples TRBV30 to TRBJ2-1; 15 bases fit TRBD2. This CDR3 spans 18 amino acids. CDR1 and CDR2 from the germline V gene are GTSNPN and SVGIG (reference sequence). Losses at the gene ends were 5 bases for V and 1 base for J; bases not matched to a gene: 9. Here the CDR3 DNA reads TGTGCCTGGTACGGGACTAGCGGGGGGTCCCCTTCCTACAATGAGCAGTTCTTC. Protein: CAWYGTSGGSPSYNEQFF.

CDR3 residues: CASSLGVRGNSYEQYF. The DNA for the CDR3 is TGTGCCAGCAGCTTAGGGGTGCGGGGGAACTCCTACGAGCAGTACTTC. The gene calls are TRBV7-6 and TRBJ2-7, with 7 bases fitting TRBD2. In germline, CDR1 is SGHVS, CDR2 FNYEAQ. There are 16 residues in the CDR3. Trimming took 1 base from V and 0 from J; bases not matched to a gene: 6.

This clone is medium-sized (0.01 to 0.1%). Other DNA sequences of this sample code for an identical CDR3. This chain connects TRBV4-1 to TRBJ1-6, with no clear D. The CDR3 covers 13 residues. V was shortened by 0 bases and J by 10 bases, with 7 bases between the two germline ends. Germline-derived CDR1 and CDR2 are MGHRA and YSYEKL. The CDR3 is CASSQDRRSPLHF. CDR3 DNA sequence: TGCGCCAGCAGCCAAGATCGGAGATCACCCCTCCACTTT.

The chain combines TRBV11-2 with TRBJ2-3, with TRBD2 matching over 15 bases. Trimming removed 0 bases from V and 9 bases from J; junction bases left unmatched: 1. CDR3 length: 15 amino acids. Germline V CDR1 and CDR2: SGHAT, FQNNGV. The CDR3 bases are TGTGCCAGCAGCTTAGATGGGACTAGCGGGGGGACGCAGTATTTT. Protein product: CASSLDGTSGGTQYF.

This clone was picked up a small number of times. The chain is built from TRBV7-9 and TRBJ2-1; D is uncertain. CDR3 size: 15 residues. The germline CDR1 and CDR2 sequences are SEHNR and FQNEAQ (reference sequence). The V end was cut by 5 bases, the J end by 0 bases, with 11 bases between. This chain's CDR3 is CASSIKLSSYNEQFF. CDR3 coding DNA: TGTGCCAGCAGCATTAAACTAAGCTCCTACAATGAGCAGTTCTTC.

The genes are TRBV10-3 and TRBJ2-3, with TRBD1 identical over 7 bases. There are 14 residues in the CDR3. CDR1 and CDR2 from the germline V gene are ENHRY and SYGVKD. The J segment lost 4 bases and the V segment lost 5 bases, leaving 6 bases of the junction unmatched. The CDR3 sequence: CAISSGQVADTQYF. CDR3 bases: TGTGCCATCAGTTCAGGACAGGTGGCAGATACGCAGTATTTT.

This chain uses TRBV11-3 with TRBJ2-7, with D unclear. Germline V gene lookup returns CDR1 SGHNT and CDR2 YENEEA. This CDR3 is built from 16 residues. V was clipped by 0 bases and J by 7 bases, with 19 bases between them. CDR3 in amino acids: CASSLESTGLWNEQYF. The CDR3 DNA sequence: TGTGCCAGCAGCTTAGAGTCAACCGGGTTGTGGAATGAGCAGTACTTC.

The chain carries TRBV10-3 and TRBJ1-1; D may be TRBD1 (5 bases). The length of the CDR3 is 14 residues. The V end lost 0 bases, the J end lost 4 bases, and 9 bases lay between the germline ends. Germline loops: CDR1 ENHRY, CDR2 SYGVKD. CDR3 loop: CAISESGGGTEAFF. DNA for the CDR3: TGTGCCATCAGTGAGTCTGGGGGAGGCACTGAAGCTTTCTTT.

The chain couples TRBV5-5 to TRBJ1-3; 8 bases agree with TRBD1. This CDR3 contains 14 residues. Losses at the gene ends were 4 bases for V and 4 bases for J; bases not matched to a gene: 4. Germline loops: CDR1 SGHKS, CDR2 YYEKEE (reference sequence). CDR3: CASSLDRGGNTIYF. Written as DNA, the CDR3 is TGTGCCAGCAGCCTTGACAGGGGCGGAAACACCATATATTTT.

The chain links TRBV29-1 to TRBJ1-1, with D hard to call. The CDR3 is made up of 13 amino acids. V shed 7 bases and J shed 2 bases, with 14 bases lying between them. The germline V gene encodes CDR1 SQVTM and CDR2 ANQGSEA. The CDR3 protein is CSADHRVNTEAFF. CDR3 DNA sequence: TGCAGCGCTGACCACAGAGTTAACACTGAAGCTTTCTTT.

The chain has TRBV9 and TRBJ2-5; TRBD1 matches at 9 bases. From germline, CDR1 is SGDLS and CDR2 YYNGEE. The ends lost 4 bases at V and 5 bases at J; junction bases unmatched: 6. The CDR3 has 14 amino acids. The CDR3 loop is CASSRTGVGETQYF. As DNA, the CDR3 is TGTGCCAGCAGCCGGACAGGGGTCGGGGAGACCCAGTACTTC.